These T cell receptor beta chains were read from a single sample in a study of OX40 agonist ivuxolimab in advanced cancers. Sequencing was performed with immunoSEQ multiplex PCR; in TCRdb, only in-frame clones are kept and a portion is missing. Of about 100,000 clones listed, around 80% are singletons. The sample in question was CD4+ or CD8+ T cells sorted from blood, obtained in a trial of the OX40 agonist ivuxolimab. Receptors originate from an adult with an advanced solid tumor such as melanoma, head and neck, liver or kidney cancer. The CDR3 runs from the conserved cysteine through the conserved F or W. A D gene is named only where the DNA matches it firmly. For some rows the clone size is stated as once, few or many, or as a class when expanded; others skip it.

v_call,j_call,d_call,clone_size,cdr3_nt,cdr3_aa
TRBV12-5,TRBJ2-5,-,-,TGTGCTAGTGGGTTTATCAGGGACGGACGGCTTCGACAAGAGACCCAGTACTTC,CASGFIRDGRLRQETQYF
TRBV5-1,TRBJ2-5,TRBD2,many,TGCGCCAGCAGCTTACTAGCGGGAGGGCGGGAGACCCAGTACTTC,CASSLLAGGRETQYF
TRBV9,TRBJ2-1,TRBD2,-,TGTGCCAGCAGCGCCTCCTCGGGACTAGCGGGGGGGAATGAGCAGTTCTTC,CASSASSGLAGGNEQFF
TRBV30,TRBJ1-6,-,once,TGTGCCTGGAGTGAGGGGCAGGGAGGCTCACCCCTCCACTTT,CAWSEGQGGSPLHF
TRBV27,TRBJ1-2,-,-,TGTGCCAGCAGTTTAATCCCGCCCAATACCCCTAACTATGGCTACACCTTC,CASSLIPPNTPNYGYTF
TRBV30,TRBJ2-7,-,-,TGTGCCTGGAGTGTAGGCGCCTACGAGCAGTACTTC,CAWSVGAYEQYF
TRBV7-9,TRBJ1-3,TRBD1,-,TGTGCCAGCAGCCGCGGACAGGGGGCTTTTGGAAACACCATATATTTT,CASSRGQGAFGNTIYF
TRBV9,TRBJ1-2,-,-,TGTGCCAGCAGCGCAGAGTATAAGGCGCGGGGCTACACCTTC,CASSAEYKARGYTF
TRBV6-6,TRBJ1-5,-,-,TGTGCCAGCAGTTACGGTGATCAGCCCCAGCATTTT,CASSYGDQPQHF
TRBV28,TRBJ2-6,-,-,TGTGCCAGCAGTATAACAGGGACCTACTCTGGGGCCAACGTCCTGACTTTC,CASSITGTYSGANVLTF
TRBV5-6,TRBJ2-7,-,-,TGTGCCAGCAGCTTGATCCCTTCCCAGGCCTACGAGCAGTACTTC,CASSLIPSQAYEQYF
TRBV5-1,TRBJ2-5,-,-,TGCGCCAGCAGCTTAGGCAGGGGACAAGAGACCCAGTACTTC,CASSLGRGQETQYF
TRBV29-1,TRBJ1-1,TRBD1,-,TGCAGCGTTGAGGGGACAGGGCCTCTAGCTTTCTTT,CSVEGTGPLAFF
TRBV7-9,TRBJ2-7,-,-,TGTGCCAGCAGCCCCGCGGACAACTACGAGCAGTACTTC,CASSPADNYEQYF
TRBV5-1,TRBJ2-3,TRBD1,-,TGCGCCAGCAGCTTGGATATCCGGGACAGCTCCGATACGCAGTATTTT,CASSLDIRDSSDTQYF
TRBV19,TRBJ1-5,-,-,TGTGCCAGTAAGCAGGACACCGGAGGTTTCAGCAATCAGCCCCAGCATTTT,CASKQDTGGFSNQPQHF
TRBV5-1,TRBJ1-1,-,few,TGCGCCAGCAGCTTAGATGAGTACACTGAAGCTTTCTTT,CASSLDEYTEAFF
TRBV6-1,TRBJ2-7,-,-,TGTGCCAGCACCGGAGACCCGAGCTCCTACGAGCAGTACTTC,CASTGDPSSYEQYF
TRBV27,TRBJ1-3,-,-,TGTGCCAGCAGTTTCTCCTCTGGAAACACCATATATTTT,CASSFSSGNTIYF
TRBV19,TRBJ1-4,-,-,TGTGCCAGTAGTAAAGGGGGGACCGCTAATGAAAAACTGTTTTTT,CASSKGGTANEKLFF
TRBV4-2,TRBJ2-3,-,-,TGTGCCAGCAGCCAAGATAGCAAGGATACGCAGTATTTT,CASSQDSKDTQYF
TRBV6-5,TRBJ2-7,-,-,TGTGCCAGCAGTTACTCCTCTGGACCCTACGAGCAGTACTTC,CASSYSSGPYEQYF
TRBV19,TRBJ2-7,TRBD2,few,TGTGCCAGTAGCGGGAGGGCCTACGAGCAGTACTTC,CASSGRAYEQYF
TRBV29-1,TRBJ1-1,-,-,TGCAGCGTCACAGGGACTTGGAACACTGAAGCTTTCTTT,CSVTGTWNTEAFF
TRBV6-5,TRBJ1-4,-,-,TGTGCCAGCAGCCTCGACGGGAAAAATGAAAAACTGTTTTTT,CASSLDGKNEKLFF
TRBV5-1,TRBJ1-1,TRBD1,-,TGCGCCAGCAGCAGCTCCGGGACAGCTGAAGCTTTCTTT,CASSSSGTAEAFF
TRBV5-4,TRBJ2-7,-,-,TGTGCCAGCAGCTTGATCGAGCAGTACTTC,CASSLIEQYF
TRBV15,TRBJ1-3,-,few,TGTGCCACCAGCAGAGCGGCTTTCTCTGGAAACACCATATATTTT,CATSRAAFSGNTIYF
TRBV11-2,TRBJ2-2,-,-,TGTGCCAGCAGCTCCCGCCTTGGGGGGGAGCTGTTTTTT,CASSSRLGGELFF
TRBV6-6,TRBJ1-2,-,-,TGTGCCAGCCTAGTGGGCTCGGGGGGCTACACCTTC,CASLVGSGGYTF
TRBV18,TRBJ2-7,TRBD1,-,TGTGCCAGCTCACTCATGGGTGGAGGGACAGGGGTCTCCTACGAGCAGTACTTC,CASSLMGGGTGVSYEQYF
TRBV19,TRBJ1-3,-,-,TGTGCCAGTAGTCCGCCGACGTGGGGGTCTGGAAACACCATATATTTT,CASSPPTWGSGNTIYF
TRBV11-3,TRBJ2-2,-,-,TGTGCCAGCAGCTTATACACCGGGGAGCTGTTTTTT,CASSLYTGELFF
TRBV11-2,TRBJ1-1,-,-,TGTGCCAGCAGCTTATCACGAGGACAGTCGATGCCTGAAGCTTTCTTT,CASSLSRGQSMPEAFF
TRBV27,TRBJ2-1,-,once,TGTGCCAGCAGTGGTCCGGGGGCGTATGAGCAGTTCTTC,CASSGPGAYEQFF
TRBV25-1,TRBJ2-7,TRBD1,-,TGTGCCAGCAGTGAAAGACAGGGTCGGCCTCAGGAGCAGTACTTC,CASSERQGRPQEQYF
TRBV2,TRBJ1-1,-,few,TGTGCCAGCAGTGAATTGAGGGACACTGAAGCTTTCTTT,CASSELRDTEAFF
TRBV5-4,TRBJ2-7,TRBD2,-,TGTGCCAGCAGCCCGGGACTAGCGGGAGCCCGCGAGCAGTACTTC,CASSPGLAGAREQYF
TRBV7-9,TRBJ2-7,-,few,TGTGCCAGCAGCCCCGGGGCGGTGGCGGGGCAGTACTTC,CASSPGAVAGQYF
TRBV7-9,TRBJ1-2,-,-,TGTGCCAGCAGCTTACTCGTAGGGATGGGAGAGGGCTACACCTTC,CASSLLVGMGEGYTF
TRBV7-2,TRBJ1-3,-,few,TGTGCCAGCAGTGACTTGAAGGGGCTTAGGGGAAACACCATATATTTT,CASSDLKGLRGNTIYF
TRBV7-2,TRBJ2-7,TRBD1,-,TGTGCCAGCAGCTTAAGGACAGGGGGGACCTACGAGCAGTACTTC,CASSLRTGGTYEQYF